A single TCR beta chain is shown here with its context. Antigen: not known. The CDR3 consists of 15 residues. The V gene lost 6 bases and the J gene lost 5 bases, with 17 bases spanning the gap. The germline gives CDR1 SGHRS, CDR2 YFSETQ. Repertoires were generated with immunoSEQ multiplex PCR, while TCRdb's copy carries only in-frame clones and drops some. This table holds millions of clones, approximately 94% found once. The source of the sample is a study of shared clonotypes between healthy human individuals. General study results and limits: Sequencing of the sorted subsets was shown by rarefaction to be incomplete despite large depth.

Sequences were obtained from naive CD4+ T cells sorted from blood. The subset: CD45RA+ positively selected. This sequence originates from a man between 18 and 35 years old in good health. V gene TRBV5-1 combines with J gene TRBJ1-4, with D possibly matching TRBD1 (6 bases). This CDR3 reads CASTQGGNLNEKLFF. DNA of the CDR3: TGCGCCAGCACCCAAGGGGGTAACTTGAATGAAAAACTGTTTTTT.